The rows below give T cell receptor beta chains drawn from one sample of a study of cytomegalovirus exposure and HLA in healthy donors. TCRdb keeps only in-frame clones here, not all; method: immunoSEQ multiplex PCR. The data show under 350,000 clones, with 70% to 90% seen just once and approximately 1% held by the top ten. Sequenced sample: PBMCs. All receptors derive from a woman younger than 30 in good health and CMV-seronegative. Each CDR3 is given with its conserved first and last residue. The D gene is left open where the match is weak. Clone size is shown for a subset of rows, as once, few, many or a class of expanded clone.

abundance	j_gene	v_gene	d_gene	CDR3nt	CDR3aa
once	TRBJ2-1	TRBV4-1	-	TGCGCCAGCAGCCAGGACCTCCGGACAGTTGGCTACAATGAGCAGTTCTTC	CASSQDLRTVGYNEQFF
-	TRBJ1-1	TRBV7-9	TRBD1	TGTGCCAGCAGCCTCAACCCTACAGGGGGAACTGAAGCTTTCTTT	CASSLNPTGGTEAFF
-	TRBJ2-2	TRBV5-5	TRBD1	TGTGCCAGCAGAGCCGGGACAGGGCCCACCGGGGAGCTGTTTTTT	CASRAGTGPTGELFF
-	TRBJ2-1	TRBV6-5	TRBD2	TGTGCCAGCATGAGACTAGCGGGCAATGAGCAGTTCTTC	CASMRLAGNEQFF
-	TRBJ2-3	TRBV7-8	TRBD2	TGTGCCAGCAGCTTAAACCGGGGGGGCGGAGATACGCAGTATTTT	CASSLNRGGGDTQYF
-	TRBJ2-7	TRBV18	-	TGTGCCAGCTCCCCCAACACAGGGCCCGAGCAGTACTTC	CASSPNTGPEQYF
-	TRBJ2-7	TRBV2	-	TGTGCCACCGACAGGTCTGAATCCTACGAGCAGTACTTC	CATDRSESYEQYF
-	TRBJ2-5	TRBV29-1	TRBD1	TGCAGCGTGGGGGACAGAGACCAAGAGACCCAGTACTTC	CSVGDRDQETQYF
-	TRBJ2-7	TRBV7-9	TRBD1	TGTGCCAGCAGACCGGGACAGAGCTACGAGCAGTACTTC	CASRPGQSYEQYF
-	TRBJ2-4	TRBV6-5	TRBD2	TGTGCCAGCAGTTACTCGGGAGGGCTCAAAAACATTCAGTACTTC	CASSYSGGLKNIQYF
-	TRBJ1-5	TRBV7-2	-	TGTGCCAGCAGCGGAAACACCGGGAGGCGGCCCCAGCATTTT	CASSGNTGRRPQHF
-	TRBJ1-5	TRBV30	-	TGTGCCTGGAGTCCAGGGGACAATCAGCCCCAGCATTTT	CAWSPGDNQPQHF
-	TRBJ1-2	TRBV5-1	-	TGCGCCAGCGGCCTACAGGCGATCAACTATGGCTACACCTTC	CASGLQAINYGYTF
-	TRBJ2-1	TRBV19	TRBD2	TGTGCCAGTACCCCCCGCTCCTCACTAGCGGGAGCCAAGGGGGTCTACAATGAGCAGTTCTTC	CASTPRSSLAGAKGVYNEQFF
-	TRBJ1-5	TRBV18	TRBD1	TGTGCCAGCTCACGACAGGGTGATCAGCCCCAGCATTTT	CASSRQGDQPQHF
once	TRBJ2-2	TRBV7-9	-	TGTGCCAGCAGCTTGACTGCGAACACCGGGGAGCTGTTTTTT	CASSLTANTGELFF
-	TRBJ2-5	TRBV9	TRBD1	TGTGCCAGCAGGAGAACAGGGGGTAAGGAGACCCAGTACTTC	CASRRTGGKETQYF
-	TRBJ2-5	TRBV6-6	TRBD1	TGTGCCACCCTGGGGGACAGGGAAGAGACCCAGTACTTC	CATLGDREETQYF